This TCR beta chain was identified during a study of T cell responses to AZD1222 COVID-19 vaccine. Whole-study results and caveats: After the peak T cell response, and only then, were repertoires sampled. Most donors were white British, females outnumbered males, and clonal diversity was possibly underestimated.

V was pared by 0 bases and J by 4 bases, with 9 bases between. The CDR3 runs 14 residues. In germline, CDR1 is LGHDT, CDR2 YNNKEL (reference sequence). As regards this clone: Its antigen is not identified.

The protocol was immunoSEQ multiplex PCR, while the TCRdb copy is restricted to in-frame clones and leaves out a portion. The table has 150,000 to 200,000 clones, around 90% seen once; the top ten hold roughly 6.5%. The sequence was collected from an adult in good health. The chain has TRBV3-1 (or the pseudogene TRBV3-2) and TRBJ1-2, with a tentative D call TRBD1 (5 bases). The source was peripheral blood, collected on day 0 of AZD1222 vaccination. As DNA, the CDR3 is TGTGCCAGCAGCCAAGAGGGCAGGGTCTATGGCTACACCTTC. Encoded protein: CASSQEGRVYGYTF.